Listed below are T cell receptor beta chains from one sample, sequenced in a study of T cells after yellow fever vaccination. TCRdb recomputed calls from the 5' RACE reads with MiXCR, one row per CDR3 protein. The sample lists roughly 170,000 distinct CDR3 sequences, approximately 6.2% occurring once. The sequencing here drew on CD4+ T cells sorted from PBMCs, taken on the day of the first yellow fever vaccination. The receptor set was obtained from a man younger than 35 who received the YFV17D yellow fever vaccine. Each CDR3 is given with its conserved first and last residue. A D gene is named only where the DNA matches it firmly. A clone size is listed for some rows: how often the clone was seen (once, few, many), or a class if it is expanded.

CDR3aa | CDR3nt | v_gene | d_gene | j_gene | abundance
CASSLEEGRGYTF | TGTGCCAGCAGCCTGGAGGAGGGCAGGGGCTACACCTTC | TRBV7-9 | - | TRBJ1-2 | many
CASRTSGVTDTQYF | TGTGCCAGTAGAACTAGCGGGGTCACAGATACGCAGTATTTT | TRBV19 | TRBD2 | TRBJ2-3 | -
CASSQRYGQGEKLFF | TGCGCCAGCAGCCAACGGTATGGGCAGGGTGAAAAACTGTTTTTT | TRBV4-1 | - | TRBJ1-4 | many
CASRVDSNSPLHF | TGTGCCAGTAGGGTGGACAGTAATTCACCCCTCCACTTT | TRBV19 | - | TRBJ1-6 | few
CASSLKGPWEVTEAFF | TGTGCCAGCAGCTTAAAGGGGCCCTGGGAGGTTACTGAAGCTTTCTTT | TRBV7-6 | - | TRBJ1-1 | -
CASSFYGGTEAFF | TGTGCCAGCAGCTTTTACGGAGGTACTGAAGCTTTCTTT | TRBV7-2 | - | TRBJ1-1 | -
CASSKGETRQFF | TGTGCCAGCAGCAAAGGAGAGACCCGACAGTTCTTC | TRBV21-1 | - | TRBJ2-1 | many
CASSLSGRDTGELFF | TGTGCCAGCAGCTTGTCAGGGCGAGACACCGGGGAGCTGTTTTTT | TRBV5-6 | - | TRBJ2-2 | many
CAWRGAFQETQYF | TGTGCCTGGAGAGGGGCCTTCCAAGAGACCCAGTACTTC | TRBV30 | - | TRBJ2-5 | many
CASSYGRRRETQYF | TGTGCCAGCAGTTACGGGAGACGACGTGAGACCCAGTACTTC | TRBV6-5 | - | TRBJ2-5 | many